This T cell receptor (beta chain) was retrieved from a study of blood T cell repertoires in COVID-19. As processed by the authors: Nucleated cell number was recorded as an estimate derived from reference gene primer amplification. Here immunoSEQ multiplex PCR was the method, and the copy in TCRdb shows in-frame clones only, minus some. That table is the source of V, J and clone size, and D and trimming were worked out from the DNA. This table holds 280,000 or so clones, 88% found once. Germline V gene sequence: CDR1 LNHNV, CDR2 YYDKDF (reference sequence). V gave up 0 bases and J gave up 0 bases; unmatched junction bases: 10. The CDR3 sequence is 20 residues long. In its sample, this clone was seen a few times.

This TCR derives from a man younger than 30 with active or convalescent COVID-19. Input material: peripheral blood. This chain uses TRBV15 with TRBJ2-2; 10 bases agree with TRBD2. The CDR3 DNA is TGTGCCACCAGCAGAGATTGGACTGCTAGCGGGGGCACGAACACCGGGGAGCTGTTTTTT. Its protein product is CATSRDWTASGGTNTGELFF.